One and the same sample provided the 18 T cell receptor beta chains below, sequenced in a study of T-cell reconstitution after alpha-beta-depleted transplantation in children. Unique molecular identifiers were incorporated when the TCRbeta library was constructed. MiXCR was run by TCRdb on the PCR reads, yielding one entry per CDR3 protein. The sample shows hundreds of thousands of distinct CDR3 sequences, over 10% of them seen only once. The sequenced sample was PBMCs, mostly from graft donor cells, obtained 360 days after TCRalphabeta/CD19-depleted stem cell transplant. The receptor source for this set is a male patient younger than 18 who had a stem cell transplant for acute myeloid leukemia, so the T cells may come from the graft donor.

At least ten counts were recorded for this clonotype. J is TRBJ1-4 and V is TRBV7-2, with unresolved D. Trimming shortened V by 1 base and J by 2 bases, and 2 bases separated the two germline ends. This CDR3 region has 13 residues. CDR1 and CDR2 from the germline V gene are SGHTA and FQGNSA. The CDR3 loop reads CASSLVTNEKLFF. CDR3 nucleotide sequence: TGTGCCAGCAGCTTAGTCACTAATGAAAAACTGTTTTTT.

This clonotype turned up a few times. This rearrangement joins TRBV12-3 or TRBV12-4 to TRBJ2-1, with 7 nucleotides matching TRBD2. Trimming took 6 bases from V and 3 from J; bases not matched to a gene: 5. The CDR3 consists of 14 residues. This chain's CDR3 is CASRREEVYNEQFF. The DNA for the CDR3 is TGTGCCAGCAGACGGGAGGAGGTCTACAATGAGCAGTTCTTC.

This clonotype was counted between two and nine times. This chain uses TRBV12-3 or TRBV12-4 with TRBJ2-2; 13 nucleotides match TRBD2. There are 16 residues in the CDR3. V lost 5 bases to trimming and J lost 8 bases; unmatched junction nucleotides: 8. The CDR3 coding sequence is TGTGCCAGCAGTGAGACTAGCGGGAGGCACAAGGGGGAGCTGTTTTTT. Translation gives CASSETSGRHKGELFF.

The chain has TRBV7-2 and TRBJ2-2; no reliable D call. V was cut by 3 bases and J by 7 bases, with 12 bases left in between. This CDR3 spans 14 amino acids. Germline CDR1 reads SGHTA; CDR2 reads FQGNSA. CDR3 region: CASSFIRIGGELFF. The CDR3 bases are TGTGCCAGCAGCTTTATCCGGATTGGCGGGGAGCTGTTTTTT.

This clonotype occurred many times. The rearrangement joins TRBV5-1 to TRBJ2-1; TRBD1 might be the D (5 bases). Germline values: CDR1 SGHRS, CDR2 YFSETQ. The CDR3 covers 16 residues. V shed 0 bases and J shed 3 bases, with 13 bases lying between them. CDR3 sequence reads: CASSLGADKIYNEQFF. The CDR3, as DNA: TGCGCCAGCAGCTTGGGGGCGGACAAGATCTACAATGAGCAGTTCTTC.

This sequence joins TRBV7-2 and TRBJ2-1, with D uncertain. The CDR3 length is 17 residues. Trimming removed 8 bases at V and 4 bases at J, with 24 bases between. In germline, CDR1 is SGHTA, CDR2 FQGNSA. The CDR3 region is CASCTLTGGWAYNEQFF. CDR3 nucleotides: TGTGCCAGCTGCACCCTCACGGGCGGATGGGCTTACAATGAGCAGTTCTTC. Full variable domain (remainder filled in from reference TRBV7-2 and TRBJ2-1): GAGVSQSPSNKVTEKGKDVELRCDPISGHTALYWYRQSLGQGLEFLIYFQGNSAPDKSGLPSDRFSAERTGGSVSTLTIQRTQQEDSAVYLCASCTLTGGWAYNEQFFGPGTRLTVL.

The CDR3 DNA sequence: TGCAGTGCTAGAGCACGTTTTCGGCGGGAGGTCCAAGAGACCCAGTACTTC. Its translation is CSARARFRREVQETQYF. The J gene is TRBJ2-5, the V gene TRBV20-1; 8 bases are a match to TRBD2. J was trimmed by 1 base and V by 1 base; bases with no gene match: 11. CDR1 is DFQATT, CDR2 SNEGSKA, per germline (reference sequence). The CDR3 is 17 amino acids.

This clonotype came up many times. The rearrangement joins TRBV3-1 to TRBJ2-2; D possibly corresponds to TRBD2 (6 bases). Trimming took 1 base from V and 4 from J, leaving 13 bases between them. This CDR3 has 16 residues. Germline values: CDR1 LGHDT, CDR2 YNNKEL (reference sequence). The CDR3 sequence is CASSQALLGGTGELFF. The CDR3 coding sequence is TGTGCCAGCAGCCAAGCTTTACTGGGGGGCACCGGGGAGCTGTTTTTT.

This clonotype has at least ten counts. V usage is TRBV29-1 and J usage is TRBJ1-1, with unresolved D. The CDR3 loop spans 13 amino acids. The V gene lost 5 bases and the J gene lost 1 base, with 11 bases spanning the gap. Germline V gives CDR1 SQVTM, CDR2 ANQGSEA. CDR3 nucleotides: TGCAGCGTTCACGGGAGGCCGAACACTGAAGCTTTCTTT. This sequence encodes CSVHGRPNTEAFF.

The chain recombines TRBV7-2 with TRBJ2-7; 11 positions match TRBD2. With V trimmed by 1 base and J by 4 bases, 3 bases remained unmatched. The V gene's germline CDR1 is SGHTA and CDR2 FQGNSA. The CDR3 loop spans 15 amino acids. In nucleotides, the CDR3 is TGTGCCAGCAGCTTAGAGGTAGCGGGAGGGTACGAGCAGTACTTC. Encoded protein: CASSLEVAGGYEQYF.

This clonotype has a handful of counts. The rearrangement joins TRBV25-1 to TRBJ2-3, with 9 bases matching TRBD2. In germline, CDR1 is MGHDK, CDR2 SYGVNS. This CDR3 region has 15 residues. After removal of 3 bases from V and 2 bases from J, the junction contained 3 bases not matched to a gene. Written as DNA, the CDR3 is TGTGCCAGCAGTGATCAGCGGGGGGTCACAGATACGCAGTATTTT. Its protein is CASSDQRGVTDTQYF.

This chain's CDR3 is CASSYRSGRSYEQYF. CDR3 bases: TGTGCCAGCAGTTATAGGAGCGGGAGATCCTACGAGCAGTACTTC. The gene calls are TRBV6-2 or TRBV6-3 and TRBJ2-7; 8 bases fit TRBD2. The CDR3 runs to 15 residues. The ends lost 3 bases at V and 1 base at J; junction bases unmatched: 5. Germline V gene sequence: CDR1 MNHEY, CDR2 SVGEGT.

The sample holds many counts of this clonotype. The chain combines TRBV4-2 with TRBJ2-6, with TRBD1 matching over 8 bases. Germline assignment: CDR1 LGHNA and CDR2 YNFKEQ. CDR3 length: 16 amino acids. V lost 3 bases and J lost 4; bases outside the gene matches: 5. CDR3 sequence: CASSHDRGSGANVLTF. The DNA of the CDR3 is TGTGCCAGCAGCCATGACAGGGGTTCAGGGGCCAACGTCCTGACTTTC.

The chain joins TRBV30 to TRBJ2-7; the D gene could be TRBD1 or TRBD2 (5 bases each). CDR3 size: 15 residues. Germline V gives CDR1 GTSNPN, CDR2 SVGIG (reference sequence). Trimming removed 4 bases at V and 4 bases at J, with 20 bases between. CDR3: CAWMVRVGVPYEQYF. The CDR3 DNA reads TGTGCCTGGATGGTCCGCGTGGGGGTTCCATACGAGCAGTACTTC. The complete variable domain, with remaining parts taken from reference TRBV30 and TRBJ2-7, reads SQTIHQWPATLVQPVGSPLSLECTVEGTSNPNLYWYRQAAGRGLQLLFYSVGIGQISSEVPQNLSASRPQDRQFILSSKKLLLSDSGFYLCAWMVRVGVPYEQYFGPGTRLTVT.

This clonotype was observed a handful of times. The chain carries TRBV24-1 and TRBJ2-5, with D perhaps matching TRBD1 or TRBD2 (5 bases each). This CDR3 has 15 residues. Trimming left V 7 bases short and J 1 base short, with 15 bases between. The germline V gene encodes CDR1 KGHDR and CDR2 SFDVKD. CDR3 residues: CATSEGPAPQETQYF. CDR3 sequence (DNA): TGTGCCACCAGCGAGGGGCCCGCACCCCAAGAGACCCAGTACTTC.

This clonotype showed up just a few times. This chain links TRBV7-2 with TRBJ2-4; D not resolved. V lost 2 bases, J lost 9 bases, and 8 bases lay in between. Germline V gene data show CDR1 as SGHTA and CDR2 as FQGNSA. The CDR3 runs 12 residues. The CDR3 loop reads CASSLIGGIQYF. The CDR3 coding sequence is TGTGCCAGCAGCTTAATCGGCGGCATTCAGTACTTC.

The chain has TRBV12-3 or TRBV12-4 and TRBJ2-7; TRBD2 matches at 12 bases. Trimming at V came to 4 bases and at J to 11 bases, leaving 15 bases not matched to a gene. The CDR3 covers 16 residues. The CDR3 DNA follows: TGTGCCAGCAGTTCCGCCTTCCAAGGACTAGCGGGAAGGGAGTACTTC. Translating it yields CASSSAFQGLAGREYF.

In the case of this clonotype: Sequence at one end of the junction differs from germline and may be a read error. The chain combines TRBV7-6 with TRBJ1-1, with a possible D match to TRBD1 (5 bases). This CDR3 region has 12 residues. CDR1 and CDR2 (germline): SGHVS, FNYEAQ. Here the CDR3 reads CAGSFSRDEAFF. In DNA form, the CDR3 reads TGTGCCGGCAGCTTCTCCAGGGACGAAGCTTTCTTT.